The 12 T cell receptor beta chains given below trace back to one sample, sequenced in a study of blood T cell repertoires in COVID-19. The assay was immunoSEQ multiplex PCR, and TCRdb's table has in-frame clones only and misses some. Found here are some 530,000 clones, over 75% of them singletons; the top ten hold under 4%. The sample consisted of peripheral blood. Source of these receptors: a human donor in a cohort sampled during active COVID-19.

Here the CDR3 DNA reads TGTGCCAGCAGCCCAGGGACTAGCTCCTACGAGCAGTACTTC. Translating gives CASSPGTSSYEQYF. The chain employs TRBV5-4 and TRBJ2-7; 8 nucleotides match TRBD2. From germline, CDR1 is SGHNT and CDR2 YYREEE (reference sequence). The J segment lost 0 bases and the V segment lost 4 bases, leaving 3 bases of the junction unmatched. CDR3 length equals 14 residues.

V gene TRBV9 combines with J gene TRBJ1-4; D possibly corresponds to TRBD1 (6 bases). CDR3 length: 15 amino acids. Trimming pared 3 bases from V and 0 bases from J, leaving 9 bases between. Germline CDR1 reads SGDLS; CDR2 reads YYNGEE. This chain's CDR3 is CASSDTGTTNEKLFF. CDR3 nucleotides: TGTGCCAGCAGCGACACAGGGACAACTAATGAAAAACTGTTTTTT.

The rearrangement links TRBV30 to TRBJ2-1; TRBD2 matches at 7 bases. The CDR3 spans 15 residues. The trim removed 1 base at V and 10 bases at J, leaving 13 bases unmatched. Germline V gene lookup returns CDR1 GTSNPN and CDR2 SVGIG (reference sequence). The CDR3 DNA follows: TGTGCCTGGAGTGGTGGCGGGAGCCGTAGGAAGGAGCAGTTCTTC. It yields the protein CAWSGGGSRRKEQFF.

The V call is TRBV19, the J call TRBJ1-1, with a tentative D call TRBD1 (6 bases). CDR1 is LNHDA, CDR2 SQIVND, per germline (reference sequence). The CDR3 has 13 amino acids. Trimming shortened V by 7 bases and J by 1 base, and 10 bases separated the two germline ends. CDR3 loop: CASNQGRNTEAFF. CDR3 DNA: TGTGCCAGTAATCAGGGGCGGAACACTGAAGCTTTCTTT. The entire variable domain, with the rest obtained from reference TRBV19 and TRBJ1-1, is as follows: DGGITQSPKYLFRKEGQNVTLSCEQNLNHDAMYWYRQDPGQGLRLIYYSQIVNDFQKGDIAEGYSVSREKKESFPLTVTSAQKNPTAFYLCASNQGRNTEAFFGQGTRLTVV.

The V and J genes are TRBV5-1 and TRBJ2-7; 7 nucleotides match TRBD2. With V trimmed by 0 bases and J by 4 bases, 13 bases remained unmatched. The CDR3 is 17 residues long. Germline CDR1 and CDR2: SGHRS and YFSETQ. Written as DNA, the CDR3 is TGCGCCAGCAGCTTGGGTCGGTTAGCGGGCGCCCTTTACGAGCAGTACTTC. Translated, it gives CASSLGRLAGALYEQYF.

This clone was picked up one time. The chain combines TRBV6-1 with TRBJ2-3; 13 nucleotides match TRBD2. The CDR3 spans 18 residues. CDR1 MNHNS and CDR2 SASEGT come from the germline V gene. Germline trimming cut 7 bases from V and 7 bases from J; bases unmatched to any gene: 17. The CDR3 DNA follows: TGTGCCAGCATTGATTTCGGGGGACTAGCGGGACCTCCCAATACGCAGTATTTT. Translating it yields CASIDFGGLAGPPNTQYF.

The chain uses TRBV7-2 and TRBJ2-1; 14 bases align to TRBD2. The CDR3 is 18 amino acids. The trim removed 5 bases at V and 8 bases at J, leaving 14 bases unmatched. In germline, CDR1 is SGHTA, CDR2 FQGNSA. The CDR3 protein is CASSPFRFQGLAGDEQFF. As DNA, the CDR3 is TGTGCCAGCAGCCCGTTCCGTTTCCAGGGACTAGCGGGAGATGAGCAGTTCTTC.

The chain combines TRBV3-1 (or the pseudogene TRBV3-2) with TRBJ2-7; 10 positions agree with TRBD1. The CDR3 is made up of 16 amino acids. Germline trimming cut 5 bases from V and 2 bases from J; bases unmatched to any gene: 9. Looked up from germline, CDR1 is LGHDT and CDR2 is YNNKEL (reference sequence). The CDR3 spells CASSGLGQGTPYEQYF. The CDR3, as DNA: TGTGCCAGCAGCGGGCTGGGACAGGGGACCCCCTACGAGCAGTACTTC.

This chain connects TRBV15 to TRBJ1-4, with 8 bases matching TRBD1. CDR3 length equals 14 residues. The V segment lost 2 bases and the J segment 7 bases; nucleotides outside the gene matches: 3. Germline CDR1 is LNHNV and CDR2 is YYDKDF (reference sequence). In DNA, the CDR3 is TGTGCCACCAGCAGACAGGGGGCTAGTGAAAAACTGTTTTTT. Amino acid sequence: CATSRQGASEKLFF.

This clone was recorded only once. The chain has TRBV4-3 and TRBJ1-1, with D uncertain. V lost 0 bases and J lost 10, with 15 bases in between. Germline CDR1 reads LGHNA; CDR2 reads YSLEER. This CDR3 has 14 amino acids. Written as DNA, the CDR3 is TGCGCCAGCAGCCAAGATCAAGGCAGGTCTGTAGCTTTCTTT. It codes for CASSQDQGRSVAFF.

The V gene is TRBV7-9, the J gene TRBJ2-2; no firm D call. This CDR3 contains 15 residues. CDR1 is SEHNR and CDR2 is FQNEAQ in the germline V gene (reference sequence). Trimming pared 5 bases from V and 1 base from J, leaving 11 bases between. CDR3 DNA: TGTGCCAGCAGCCAGACATCCCGGAACACCGGGGAGCTGTTTTTT. Protein sequence: CASSQTSRNTGELFF.

The V and J genes are TRBV7-2 and TRBJ1-4, with D maybe TRBD1 (5 bases). The V end lost 2 bases, the J end lost 5 bases, and 12 bases lay between the germline ends. Germline V lookup: CDR1 SGHTA, CDR2 FQGNSA. CDR3 size: 15 residues. The CDR3 DNA reads TGTGCCAGCAGCTTAATAAAGGGGCCCAATGAAAAACTGTTTTTT. This gives the protein CASSLIKGPNEKLFF.